This entry lists 31 T cell receptor beta chains sequenced from one sample in a study of regulatory T cells in long-lasting Graves disease. Arm-PCR of CDR3 regions with iRepertoire HTBI primers generated TCR beta libraries. TCRdb reprocessed the multiplex PCR reads with MiXCR, giving one entry per CDR3 protein. Of 550,000 to 600,000 distinct CDR3 sequences in the sample, about 16% were seen once. Stated time point: newly diagnosed GD, antithyroid drugs for less than 3 months. Extracted RNA from PBMCs served as the source of the TCR library. This sample was shared with a second study, whose subject was T cells in Graves' hyperthyroidism and ophthalmopathy.

This material consisted of peripheral blood mononuclear cells (PBMCs), taken at new diagnosis, from a patient treated with antithyroid drugs. Receptor source: a man aged 18 to 35 with Graves disease.

This clonotype showed up many times. The V gene is TRBV5-1, the J gene TRBJ1-1, with unresolved D. The V gene lost 2 bases and the J gene lost 0 bases, with 8 bases spanning the gap. This CDR3 region has 14 residues. Germline V gene lookup returns CDR1 SGHRS and CDR2 YFSETQ. In nucleotides, the CDR3 is TGCGCCAGCAGCTTTTCCGCAATGAACACTGAAGCTTTCTTT. It yields the protein CASSFSAMNTEAFF.

This clonotype was seen many times. The V and J genes are TRBV6-5 and TRBJ2-7; 13 bases are a match to TRBD2. V was clipped by 1 base and J by 7 bases; unmatched bases: 13. The CDR3 length is 18 residues. Per germline, CDR1 MNHEY and CDR2 SVGAGI. CDR3 in amino acids: CASSYLAPGLAGEREQYF. The DNA for the CDR3 is TGTGCCAGCAGTTACTTAGCCCCAGGACTAGCGGGAGAACGTGAGCAGTACTTC.

The table lists this clonotype with many counts. The CDR3 protein is CASTMGGTGFYNEQFF. The DNA of the CDR3 is TGTGCCAGCACCATGGGGGGGACAGGGTTCTACAATGAGCAGTTCTTC. The chain carries TRBV28 and TRBJ2-1; TRBD1 aligns across 9 bases. From germline, CDR1 is MDHEN and CDR2 SYDVKM. V was pared by 7 bases and J by 3 bases, with 10 bases of the junction left unmatched. The CDR3 spans 16 residues.

This clonotype was picked up many times. This chain joins TRBV7-2 and TRBJ2-3, with TRBD1 identical over 7 bases. The CDR3 length is 14 residues. The V gene's germline CDR1 is SGHTA and CDR2 FQGNSA. The junction had 2 bases not matched to a gene; V was cut back by 5 bases and J by 0 bases. CDR3 protein: CASSPDRSTDTQYF. Here the CDR3 DNA reads TGTGCCAGCAGCCCGGACAGGAGCACAGATACGCAGTATTTT.

This chain connects TRBV4-2 to TRBJ1-2, with TRBD1 matching 11 bases. Germline CDR1 LGHNA, CDR2 YNFKEQ. Losses at the gene ends were 3 bases for V and 8 bases for J; bases not matched to a gene: 5. The CDR3 loop spans 14 amino acids. CDR3 sequence reads: CASSQEDRGLGYTF. DNA of the CDR3: TGTGCCAGCAGCCAGGAGGACAGGGGGCTGGGCTACACCTTC.

On this clonotype itself: Mismatch with germline at one junction end may stem from a read error. V is TRBV7-9 and J is TRBJ1-4; D is perhaps TRBD1 (6 bases). This CDR3 comprises 16 residues. The germline V gene encodes CDR1 SEHNR and CDR2 FQNEAQ (reference sequence). CDR3 in amino acids: CASSVAGGHSNEKLFF. The DNA of the CDR3 is TGTGCCAGCAGCGTAGCGGGGGGACACAGCAATGAAAAACTGTTTTTT.

In its sample, this clonotype was seen a few times. The chain uses TRBV12-3 or TRBV12-4 and TRBJ2-7, with 7 bases lining up with TRBD2. This CDR3 has 15 amino acids. The trim removed 1 base at V and 4 bases at J, leaving 7 bases unmatched. CDR3 region: CASSLVSSGKYEQYF. As DNA, the CDR3 is TGTGCCAGCAGTTTAGTTTCTAGCGGCAAATACGAGCAGTACTTC.

This clonotype was counted ten times or more. The J gene is TRBJ2-2, the V gene TRBV12-3 or TRBV12-4, with 11 bases that match TRBD2. This CDR3 region has 17 residues. With V trimmed by 2 bases and J by 7 bases, 9 bases remained unmatched. CDR3 in DNA: TGTGCCAGCAGTTTATTGCCTAGCGGGAGGAGGGGCGGGGAGCTGTTTTTT. Translation gives CASSLLPSGRRGGELFF.

A remark on this clonotype: A much larger clone lies one base from this, so it may be a read error. The V call is TRBV7-2, the J call TRBJ1-2, with 8 bases fitting TRBD1. The CDR3 has 12 residues. Germline CDR1 is SGHTA and CDR2 is FQGNSA. V lost 5 bases to trimming and J lost 6 bases; unmatched junction nucleotides: 2. The CDR3 DNA follows: TGTACCAGCAGCCCGACAGGGGATGGCTACACCTTC. Amino acid sequence: CTSSPTGDGYTF.

The rearrangement uses TRBV20-1 and TRBJ1-2; D is unresolved. The CDR3 spans 12 residues. V lost 5 bases and J lost 4, with 11 bases in between. Per germline, CDR1 DFQATT and CDR2 SNEGSKA (reference sequence). CDR3 loop: CSAPTALYGYTF. The CDR3 DNA is TGCAGTGCTCCTACGGCTCTCTATGGCTACACCTTC.

In this sample, this clonotype turned up many times. This sequence joins TRBV28 and TRBJ2-7; D may be TRBD1 or TRBD2 (7 bases each). The length of the CDR3 is 15 residues. In germline, CDR1 is MDHEN, CDR2 SYDVKM. Trimming cost V 4 bases and J 2 bases, with 15 bases left between them. For the CDR3, the DNA is TGTGCCAGCAGTTCCCAGGGGGGGGAACCCTACGAGCAGTACTTC. This gives the protein CASSSQGGEPYEQYF.

The chain joins TRBV6-9 to TRBJ2-7; either TRBD1 or TRBD2 may supply D (5 bases each). The V gene's germline CDR1 is MNHGY and CDR2 SVAAGI. V shed 3 bases and J shed 0 bases, with 15 bases lying between them. The CDR3 has 16 residues. This chain's CDR3 is CASSYPPGTNSYEQYF. The CDR3 DNA reads TGTGCCAGCAGTTACCCCCCAGGGACGAACTCCTACGAGCAGTACTTC.

A few counts support this clonotype. An end of the junction does not agree with germline; a read error may underlie this. The J gene is TRBJ2-5, the V gene TRBV3-1; perhaps TRBD1 as D (6 bases). The CDR3 spans 12 residues. The germline gives CDR1 LGHDT, CDR2 YNNKEL (reference sequence). CDR3 bases: TGTGCCAGCAGCCCTGGCAGGGGAAGATTCGGCTTC. Translating gives CASSPGRGRFGF.

This clonotype was observed a handful of times. The V call is TRBV6-2 or TRBV6-3, the J call TRBJ2-2; D perhaps matches TRBD1 (6 bases). The CDR3 consists of 16 residues. In germline, CDR1 is MNHEY, CDR2 SVGEGT. V lost 5 bases and J lost 5, with 18 bases in between. The CDR3 is CASSELTGNPTGELFF. As DNA, the CDR3 is TGTGCCAGCAGTGAACTAACAGGGAACCCTACCGGGGAGCTGTTTTTT.

This clonotype showed up many times. This rearrangement joins TRBV6-1 to TRBJ2-2; TRBD1 matches 12 bases. Germline V gives CDR1 MNHNS, CDR2 SASEGT. This CDR3 is 16 amino acids long. V gave up 5 bases and J gave up 4 bases; unmatched junction bases: 5. CDR3 DNA sequence: TGTGCCAGCAGTCGGGGACAGGGGGCGTTCACCGGGGAGCTGTTTTTT. Its translation: CASSRGQGAFTGELFF.

A word on this clonotype: A much larger clone differs by one base, so this may be a read error. J is TRBJ1-2 and V is TRBV2; 11 bases map to TRBD1. The CDR3 spans 14 residues. Germline V gene sequence: CDR1 SNHLY, CDR2 FYNNEI. The CDR3 protein is CASSEGTGGYGNTF. In DNA form, the CDR3 reads TGTGCCAGCAGTGAAGGGACAGGGGGCTATGGCAACACCTTC.

This clonotype showed up just a few times. The chain couples TRBV25-1 to TRBJ2-7; D ambiguous. Germline V gene lookup returns CDR1 MGHDK and CDR2 SYGVNS. Trimming stripped 4 bases from V and 1 base from J, with 11 bases between. The CDR3 spans 14 residues. The CDR3 sequence is CASSVSRSSYEQYF. CDR3 bases: TGTGCCAGCAGTGTATCCCGGTCGTCCTACGAGCAGTACTTC.

The CDR3 protein is CASSQLNSNQPQHF. CDR3 bases: TGTGCCAGCAGCCAATTAAATAGCAATCAGCCCCAGCATTTT. The chain uses TRBV12-3 or TRBV12-4 and TRBJ1-5; no firm D call. V gave up 6 bases and J gave up 0 bases, with 9 bases separating them. The CDR3 runs 14 residues.

This clonotype was seen repeatedly, ten times or more. The chain recombines TRBV12-3 or TRBV12-4 with TRBJ2-7; D call uncertain. The V end was cut by 4 bases, the J end by 7 bases, with 8 bases between. The CDR3 contains 11 residues. CDR3 nucleotide sequence: TGTGCCAGCAGTTCCTACGGGGAGCAGTACTTC. It is translated as CASSSYGEQYF.

This clonotype was counted only a few times. The chain combines TRBV6-1 with TRBJ1-1, with a possible D match to TRBD1 (5 bases). The germline V and J ends were trimmed by 11 bases and 5 bases, with 18 bases remaining between them. This CDR3 region has 13 residues. Germline assignment: CDR1 MNHNS and CDR2 SASEGT. The CDR3 nucleotides read TGTGCCGTTTTGGGGGGAATGAGTACTGAAGCTTTCTTT. Translating gives CAVLGGMSTEAFF.

This clonotype was observed many times. The chain recombines TRBV5-1 with TRBJ2-7; 9 nucleotides agree with TRBD2. Germline V gene lookup returns CDR1 SGHRS and CDR2 YFSETQ. Trimming removed 4 bases from V and 3 bases from J; junction bases left unmatched: 11. The CDR3 runs 16 residues. The CDR3 protein is CASSHGNLAGFYEQYF. The CDR3 DNA follows: TGCGCCAGCAGCCATGGTAATCTAGCGGGATTCTACGAGCAGTACTTC. The variable domain in full, completed from reference TRBV5-1 and TRBJ2-7, reads KAGVTQTPRYLIKTRGQQVTLSCSPISGHRSVSWYQQTPGQGLQFLFEYFSETQRNKGNFPGRFSGRQFSNSRSEMNVSTLELGDSALYLCASSHGNLAGFYEQYFGPGTRLTVT.

The chain couples TRBV4-1 to TRBJ2-7; TRBD2 aligns across 7 bases. This CDR3 is built from 16 residues. J lost 0 bases, V lost 1 base, and 6 bases had no gene match. Germline lookup yields CDR1 MGHRA and CDR2 YSYEKL. The CDR3 coding sequence is TGCGCCAGCAGCCAAGGTTTGGCTAGCGGCTCCTACGAGCAGTACTTC. It is translated as CASSQGLASGSYEQYF.

This clonotype was recorded a few times. The chain combines TRBV6-2 or TRBV6-3 with TRBJ2-7, with D possibly matching TRBD1 (7 bases). Trimming removed 5 bases from V and 5 bases from J, with 19 bases in between. Germline loops: CDR1 MNHEY, CDR2 SVGEGT. The CDR3 contains 15 residues. The CDR3 DNA follows: TGTGCCAGCAGTGCGCCCAGACAGGGAGGTAACGAGCAGTACTTC. It is translated as CASSAPRQGGNEQYF.

This clonotype was seen more than once but under ten times. This chain uses TRBV28 with TRBJ2-3; D is unclear. The J call may be faulty, since TRBJ2-5 better matches the DNA end. Germline lookup yields CDR1 MDHEN and CDR2 SYDVKM. The CDR3 totals 13 residues. CDR3 nucleotides: TGTGCCAGCACCCCCGTCGTAGTCGGGACCCAGTACTTC. Residues: CASTPVVVGTQYF.

This clonotype was detected only a few times. The rearrangement uses TRBV7-6 and TRBJ1-5, with D possibly TRBD1 on 5 matching bases. V lost 4 bases and J 5 bases, leaving 15 bases between the germline ends. Germline V gives CDR1 SGHVS, CDR2 FNYEAQ. CDR3 length: 15 amino acids. CDR3: CASSSGRVGDQPQHF. CDR3 sequence (DNA): TGTGCCAGCAGCTCCGGGCGGGTAGGGGATCAGCCCCAGCATTTT.

In its sample, this clonotype was seen many times. The V gene is TRBV20-1, the J gene TRBJ2-7; the D call may be TRBD1 or TRBD2 (5 bases each). The CDR3 has 13 residues. The V end lost 0 bases, the J end lost 5 bases, and 11 bases lay between the germline ends. Germline lookup yields CDR1 DFQATT and CDR2 SNEGSKA (reference sequence). CDR3 bases: TGCAGTGCTAGAGATGGGGGTCGGGACGAGCAGTACTTC. It specifies CSARDGGRDEQYF.

In its sample, this clonotype was seen many times. The chain uses TRBV28 and TRBJ1-1, with a tentative D call TRBD1 (6 bases). The CDR3 consists of 17 residues. Per germline, CDR1 MDHEN and CDR2 SYDVKM. V lost 7 bases and J lost 3, with 24 bases in between. CDR3 in amino acids: CASKFLPQGRWYTEAFF. The CDR3 region has the DNA TGTGCCAGCAAGTTCCTCCCGCAGGGGAGGTGGTACACTGAAGCTTTCTTT.

This clonotype was detected only a few times. A much more abundant neighbour one base away suggests this may be a read error. This sequence joins TRBV11-3 and TRBJ2-5; the D gene is possibly TRBD2 (5 bases). The CDR3 covers 14 residues. Germline CDR1 and CDR2: SGHNT and YENEEA. Trimming pared 3 bases from V and 7 bases from J, leaving 15 bases between. The CDR3 reads CASSLDSLWATQYF. As DNA, the CDR3 is TGTGCCAGCAGCTTGGACTCCCTGTGGGCGACCCAGTACTTC.

This clonotype was observed a few times. The chain has TRBV29-1 and TRBJ2-1; D not certain. The CDR3 runs to 14 residues. Germline CDR1 and CDR2: SQVTM and ANQGSEA. V lost 4 bases, J lost 6 bases, and 16 bases lay in between. The CDR3 reads CSVVRPGIPNEQFF. CDR3 bases: TGCAGCGTTGTACGCCCGGGCATTCCCAATGAGCAGTTCTTC.

The rearrangement joins TRBV5-4 to TRBJ2-5; 12 bases are shared with TRBD2. Germline loops: CDR1 SGHNT, CDR2 YYREEE (reference sequence). This CDR3 contains 16 residues. The V gene end was trimmed by 0 bases and the J gene end by 4 bases; junction bases not matched to a gene: 4. CDR3 nucleotides: TGTGCCAGCAGCTTGGTTTCTAGCGGGAGGGGAGAGACCCAGTACTTC. Translating it yields CASSLVSSGRGETQYF.

This clonotype came up many times. This sequence joins TRBV27 and TRBJ2-1, with D hard to call. V gave up 6 bases and J gave up 12 bases, with 15 bases separating them. The CDR3 length is 12 residues. CDR1 MNHEY and CDR2 SMNVEV come from the germline V gene (reference sequence). The CDR3 DNA sequence: TGTGCCAGCAGCTCGGCTAGGCATCGGCAGTTCTTC. It translates to CASSSARHRQFF.